The rows below give T cell receptor beta chains drawn from one sample of a study of human T cells and chemical hapten exposure. TCRdb recomputed calls from the RACE reads with MiXCR, one row per CDR3 protein. Of about 34,000 distinct CDR3 sequences in the sample, 5% to 8% were seen once. The sample consisted of whole blood, taken in connection with sensitization to the hapten diphenylcyclopropenone (DPC). The receptors originated from a woman younger than 45 with alopecia areata. Some clones in this sample may be carry-over from other donors' samples. The CDR3 runs from the conserved cysteine through the conserved F or W. D genes are given only for firm matches. Rows may omit the clone size; those that give it use once, few, many or a size class.

TRBJ2-7,15,TRBV4-2,many,TRBD2,CASSTGTSGEFEQYF,TGTGCCAGCAGCACCGGGACTAGCGGGGAATTCGAGCAGTACTTC
TRBJ1-2,15,TRBV6-1,few,TRBD1,CASIKTLGTADGYTF,TGTGCCAGCATTAAAACCTTGGGGACAGCCGATGGCTACACCTTC
TRBJ1-1,14,TRBV4-2,many,-,CASSQGTLATEAFF,TGTGCCAGCAGCCAAGGAACGTTAGCCACTGAAGCTTTCTTT
TRBJ1-5,18,TRBV7-2,-,TRBD1,CASSLEWTGFGGNQPQHF,TGTGCCAGCAGCTTAGAGTGGACAGGGTTCGGGGGCAATCAGCCCCAGCATTTT
TRBJ1-1,15,TRBV20-1,many,TRBD1,CSGSGQGILGDAAFF,TGCAGTGGTTCGGGACAGGGTATTCTCGGGGATGCAGCTTTCTTT
TRBJ2-7,14,TRBV7-9,few,-,CASSPTDRSYEQYF,TGTGCCAGCAGCCCAACAGACCGATCCTACGAGCAGTACTTC
TRBJ2-4,14,TRBV7-2,few,-,CASSLGGAKNIQYF,TGTGCCAGCAGCTTAGGGGGCGCCAAAAACATTCAGTACTTC
TRBJ2-7,15,TRBV12-3/TRBV12-4,many,-,CASSGGISFSYEQYF,TGTGCCAGCAGCGGCGGGATAAGCTTCTCCTACGAGCAGTACTTC
TRBJ2-3,15,TRBV6-2/TRBV6-3,many,TRBD2,CASSPRLAGGDTQYF,TGTGCCAGCAGCCCCCGACTAGCGGGGGGAGATACGCAGTATTTT
TRBJ1-5,16,TRBV7-3,-,TRBD1,CASSPATGGVIQPQHF,TGTGCCAGCAGCCCTGCGACAGGGGGAGTCATTCAGCCCCAGCATTTT
TRBJ2-3,13,TRBV20-1,-,-,CSAREASTDTQYF,TGCAGTGCTAGAGAGGCTAGCACAGATACGCAGTATTTT
TRBJ2-3,16,TRBV7-9,few,TRBD1,CASSLEGAVRTDTQYF,TGTGCCAGCAGCTTAGAGGGGGCGGTCCGCACAGATACGCAGTATTTT
TRBJ1-2,13,TRBV2,many,-,CASSEVQNYGYTF,TGTGCCAGCAGTGAGGTACAGAACTATGGCTACACCTTC
TRBJ2-6,18,TRBV2,-,TRBD2,CASRIAGGSRSGANVLTF,TGTGCCAGCAGGATAGCGGGGGGTAGTCGTTCTGGGGCCAACGTCCTGACTTTC
TRBJ2-7,15,TRBV28,-,-,CASSLAPAEAYEQYF,TGTGCCAGCAGTTTAGCACCAGCGGAGGCCTACGAGCAGTACTTC
TRBJ2-3,17,TRBV14,few,TRBD2,CASSQPRLAGLFSTQYF,TGTGCCAGCAGCCAACCCCGACTAGCGGGCCTGTTCAGTACGCAGTATTTT
TRBJ1-5,15,TRBV2,many,-,CASREDSYSNQPQHF,TGTGCCAGCAGGGAGGACAGCTATAGCAATCAGCCCCAGCATTTT
TRBJ2-3,16,TRBV2,few,-,CASSERSSRAPDTQYF,TGTGCCAGCAGTGAACGAAGTAGCAGGGCCCCAGATACGCAGTATTTT
TRBJ1-6,16,TRBV5-1,few,-,CASSLNPKGNNSPLHF,TGCGCCAGCAGCTTAAACCCTAAAGGGAATAATTCACCCCTCCACTTT
TRBJ1-4,12,TRBV7-2,many,-,CASSSADEKLFF,TGTGCCAGCAGCTCGGCGGATGAAAAACTGTTTTTT
TRBJ2-7,15,TRBV29-1,few,-,CSVSGYVGSSYEQYF,TGCAGCGTTTCGGGCTATGTCGGGTCTTCCTACGAGCAGTACTTC
TRBJ2-3,13,TRBV5-1,many,-,CASSTGRTDTQYF,TGCGCCAGCAGCACAGGACGCACAGATACGCAGTATTTT
TRBJ2-7,13,TRBV3-1,-,-,CASSQGNFYEQYF,TGTGCCAGCAGCCAAGGGAACTTTTACGAGCAGTACTTC
TRBJ1-6,15,TRBV2,-,TRBD1,CASSEAEGANSPLHF,TGTGCCAGCAGTGAAGCGGAGGGGGCTAATTCACCCCTCCACTTT
TRBJ1-3,17,TRBV25-1,many,-,CASRNNVGVTAGNTIYF,TGTGCCAGCAGGAATAACGTCGGGGTCACGGCTGGAAACACCATATATTTT
TRBJ2-2,14,TRBV5-1,-,TRBD1,CASSFRQGTGELFF,TGCGCCAGCAGCTTCCGACAGGGAACCGGGGAGCTGTTTTTT
TRBJ2-1,12,TRBV5-4,many,-,CASSLGPNEQFF,TGTGCCAGCAGCTTGGGACCCAATGAGCAGTTCTTC
TRBJ1-6,15,TRBV20-1,many,-,CSARERGAYNSPLHF,TGCAGTGCTAGAGAAAGGGGCGCCTATAATTCACCCCTCCACTTT
TRBJ1-1,18,TRBV6-5,few,TRBD1,CASSYSPGQSQKNTEAFF,TGTGCCAGCAGTTACTCCCCGGGACAGTCCCAAAAGAACACTGAAGCTTTCTTT
TRBJ2-1,14,TRBV4-1,many,-,CASSQAVRGNEQFF,TGCGCCAGCAGCCAAGCGGTGCGGGGCAATGAGCAGTTCTTC
TRBJ2-3,11,TRBV20-1,many,-,CSATLADTQYF,TGCAGTGCTACTCTGGCGGATACGCAGTATTTT
TRBJ2-2,15,TRBV5-1,-,TRBD1,CASNSGTGVTGELFF,TGCGCCAGCAACTCGGGGACAGGGGTGACCGGGGAGCTGTTTTTT
TRBJ2-7,13,TRBV14,many,-,CASRPDGTYEQYF,TGTGCCAGCAGACCGGACGGGACCTACGAGCAGTACTTC
TRBJ2-2,11,TRBV29-1,-,-,CSVISTGELFF,TGCAGCGTTATCTCAACCGGGGAGCTGTTTTTT
TRBJ2-7,16,TRBV18,-,-,CASSTEWNVPPYEQYF,TGTGCCAGCTCAACGGAATGGAACGTTCCCCCCTACGAGCAGTACTTC
TRBJ1-1,14,TRBV7-9,medium-sized,-,CASSEGLKGTEAFF,TGTGCCAGCAGCGAGGGCCTCAAAGGCACTGAAGCTTTCTTT
TRBJ1-2,16,TRBV12-3/TRBV12-4,few,TRBD1,CASSLRGTERGGGYTF,TGTGCCAGCAGTTTAAGGGGGACAGAGCGTGGCGGGGGCTACACCTTC
TRBJ2-7,15,TRBV6-2/TRBV6-3,-,-,CASSDPRGLSYEQYF,TGTGCCAGCAGCGACCCGCGGGGGCTCTCCTACGAGCAGTACTTC
TRBJ2-3,13,TRBV7-8,few,-,CASSSLGAPTQYF,TGTGCCAGCAGCTCGCTCGGGGCCCCTACGCAGTATTTT
TRBJ1-5,15,TRBV28,many,-,CASTVPGTGNQPQHF,TGTGCCAGCACCGTCCCGGGGACGGGTAATCAGCCCCAGCATTTT
TRBJ2-1,16,TRBV7-2,many,-,CASSLWAGLGGNEQFF,TGTGCCAGCAGCTTGTGGGCAGGTCTAGGTGGGAATGAGCAGTTCTTC
TRBJ2-7,14,TRBV18,many,TRBD1,CASRPGQGTVEQYF,TGTGCCAGCCGGCCGGGACAGGGGACTGTCGAGCAGTACTTC
TRBJ2-1,15,TRBV6-2/TRBV6-3,once,TRBD2,CASIAGGPFYNEQFF,TGTGCCAGCATCGCGGGGGGACCCTTCTACAATGAGCAGTTCTTC
TRBJ2-5,17,TRBV20-1,-,TRBD2,CSARLGASGSKEETRYF,TGCAGTGCTAGGTTGGGGGCTAGCGGGTCAAAAGAAGAGACCCGGTACTTC
TRBJ2-1,14,TRBV29-1,many,TRBD2,CSVVQSSGGGSEFF,TGCAGCGTCGTTCAATCTAGCGGGGGGGGAAGTGAGTTCTTC